The T cell receptor (beta chain) under discussion was sequenced for a study of shared clonotypes between healthy human individuals. About the study: Samples came from a couple of female and a few male donors aged 18 to 49.

Trimming pared 7 bases from V and 1 base from J, leaving 11 bases between. Germline assignment: CDR1 MDHEN and CDR2 SYDVKM. The CDR3 has 14 amino acids. A remark on this clone: Its antigen remains unknown.

Execution of the assay was at deep level. Some clones are missing from TCRdb's copy, which holds only in-frame ones; the method was immunoSEQ multiplex PCR. The table lists hundreds of thousands of clones, approximately 80% of them singletons. Whole-study findings and limits: Since donors were few, the genetic and exposure-history diversity represented was limited.

This TCR came from a woman aged 40 to 55 in good health. Some clones in this sample may be carry-over from other donors' samples. This rearrangement joins TRBV28 to TRBJ1-5; no clear D. The sample comprised PBMCs. CDR3 in amino acids: CASKIVLSNQPQHF. CDR3 nucleotide sequence: TGTGCCAGCAAAATAGTATTAAGCAATCAGCCCCAGCATTTT. Combining the CDR3 with reference TRBV28 and TRBJ1-5 gives the whole variable domain DVKVTQSSRYLVKRTGEKVFLECVQDMDHENMFWYRQDPGLGLRLIYFSYDVKMKEKGDIPEGYSVSREKKERFSLILESASTNQTSMYLCASKIVLSNQPQHFGDGTRLSIL.